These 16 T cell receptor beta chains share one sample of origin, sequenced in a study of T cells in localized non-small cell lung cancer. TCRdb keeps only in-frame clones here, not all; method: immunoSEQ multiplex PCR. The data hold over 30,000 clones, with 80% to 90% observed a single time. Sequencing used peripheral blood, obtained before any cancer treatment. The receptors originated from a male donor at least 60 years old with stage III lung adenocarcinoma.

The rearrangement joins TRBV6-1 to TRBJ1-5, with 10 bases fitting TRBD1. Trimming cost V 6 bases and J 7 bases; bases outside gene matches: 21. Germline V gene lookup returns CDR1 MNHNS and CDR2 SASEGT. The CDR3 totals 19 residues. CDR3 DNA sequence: TGTGCCAGCAGGGAATCGGCGGACAGGGGGATCTGGGACCAGCAGCCCCAGCATTTT. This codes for CASRESADRGIWDQQPQHF.

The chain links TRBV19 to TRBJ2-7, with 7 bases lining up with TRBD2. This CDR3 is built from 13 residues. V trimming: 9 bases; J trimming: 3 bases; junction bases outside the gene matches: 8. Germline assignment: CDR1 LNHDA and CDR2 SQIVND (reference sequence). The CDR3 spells CASGPGRGYEQYF. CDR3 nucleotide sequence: TGTGCCAGCGGCCCGGGGAGGGGCTACGAGCAGTACTTC.

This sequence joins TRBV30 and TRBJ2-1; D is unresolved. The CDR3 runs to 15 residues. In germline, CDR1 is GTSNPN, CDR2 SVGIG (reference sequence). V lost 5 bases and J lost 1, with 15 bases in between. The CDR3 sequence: CAWVAGSLSYNEQFF. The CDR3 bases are TGTGCCTGGGTGGCCGGTAGCCTTTCCTACAATGAGCAGTTCTTC.

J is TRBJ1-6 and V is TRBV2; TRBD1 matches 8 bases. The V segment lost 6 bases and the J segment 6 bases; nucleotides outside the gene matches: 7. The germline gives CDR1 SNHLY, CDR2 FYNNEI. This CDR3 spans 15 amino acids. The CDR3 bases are TGTGCCAGCAGCGTTACAGGGGGGGGTAATTCACCCCTCCACTTT. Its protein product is CASSVTGGGNSPLHF.

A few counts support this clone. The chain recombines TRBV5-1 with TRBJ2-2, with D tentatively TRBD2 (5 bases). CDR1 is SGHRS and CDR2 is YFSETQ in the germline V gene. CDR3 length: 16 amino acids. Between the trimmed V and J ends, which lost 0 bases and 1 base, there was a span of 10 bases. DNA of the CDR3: TGCGCCAGCAGCTTGGGGGGAGACCTGAACACCGGGGAGCTGTTTTTT. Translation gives CASSLGGDLNTGELFF.

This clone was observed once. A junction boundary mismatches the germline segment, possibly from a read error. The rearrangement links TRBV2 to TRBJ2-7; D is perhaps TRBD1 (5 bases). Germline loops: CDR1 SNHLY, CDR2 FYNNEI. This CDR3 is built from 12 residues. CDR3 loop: CASSVRAYEQYF. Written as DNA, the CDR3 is TGTGCCAGTAGTGTCAGGGCGTACGAGCAGTACTTC.

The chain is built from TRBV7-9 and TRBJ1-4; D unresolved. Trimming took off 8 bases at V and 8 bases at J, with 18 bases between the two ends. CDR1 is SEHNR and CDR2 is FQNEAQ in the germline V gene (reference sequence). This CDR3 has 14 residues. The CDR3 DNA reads TGTGCCAGCCGTCCTCCCGGGGAGGACGAAAAACTGTTTTTT. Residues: CASRPPGEDEKLFF.

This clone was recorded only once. The CDR3 spells CASSFEGASTDTQYF. The DNA of the CDR3 is TGCGCCAGCAGCTTCGAGGGGGCCAGCACAGATACGCAGTATTTT. V usage is TRBV5-1 and J usage is TRBJ2-3; 7 positions agree with TRBD1. The CDR3 spans 15 residues. V shed 2 bases and J 0 bases; nucleotides not matched to a gene: 3. Germline CDR1 SGHRS, CDR2 YFSETQ.

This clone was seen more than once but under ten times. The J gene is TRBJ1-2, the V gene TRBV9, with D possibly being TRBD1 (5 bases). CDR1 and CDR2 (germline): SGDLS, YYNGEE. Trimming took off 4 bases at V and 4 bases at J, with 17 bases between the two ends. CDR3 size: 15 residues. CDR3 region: CASSSLLTVPYGYTF. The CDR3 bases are TGTGCCAGCAGCTCCCTCCTGACAGTCCCCTATGGCTACACCTTC.

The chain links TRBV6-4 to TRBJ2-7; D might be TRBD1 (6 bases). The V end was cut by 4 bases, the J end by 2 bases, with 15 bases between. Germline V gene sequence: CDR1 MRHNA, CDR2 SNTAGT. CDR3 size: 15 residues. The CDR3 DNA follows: TGTGCCAGCAGTGCCCCGGGACACCCACCCTACGAGCAGTACTTC. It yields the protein CASSAPGHPPYEQYF.

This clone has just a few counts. The CDR3 is CASSLARGGVNTEAFF. In DNA form, the CDR3 reads TGTGCCAGCAGCTTGGCCAGGGGAGGGGTGAACACTGAAGCTTTCTTT. The V gene is TRBV5-4, the J gene TRBJ1-1, with a tentative D call TRBD1 (6 bases). With 0 bases removed from V and 0 bases from J, the gap between germline ends came to 12 bases. Germline assignment: CDR1 SGHNT and CDR2 YYREEE (reference sequence). This CDR3 spans 16 amino acids.

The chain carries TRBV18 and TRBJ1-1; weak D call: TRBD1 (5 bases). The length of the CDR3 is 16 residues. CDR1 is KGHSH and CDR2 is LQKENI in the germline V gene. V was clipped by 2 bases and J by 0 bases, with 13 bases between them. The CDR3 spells CASSPGGGGMNTEAFF. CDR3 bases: TGTGCCAGCTCACCAGGAGGCGGGGGGATGAACACTGAAGCTTTCTTT.

CDR3 DNA sequence: TGTGCCTGGAGCTTCACCGGGACAGGGGAAGAGACCCAGTACTTC. Its protein is CAWSFTGTGEETQYF. The chain combines TRBV30 with TRBJ2-5; TRBD1 matches 10 bases. V was pared by 3 bases and J by 3 bases, with 7 bases of the junction left unmatched. This CDR3 contains 15 residues. The germline gives CDR1 GTSNPN, CDR2 SVGIG (reference sequence).

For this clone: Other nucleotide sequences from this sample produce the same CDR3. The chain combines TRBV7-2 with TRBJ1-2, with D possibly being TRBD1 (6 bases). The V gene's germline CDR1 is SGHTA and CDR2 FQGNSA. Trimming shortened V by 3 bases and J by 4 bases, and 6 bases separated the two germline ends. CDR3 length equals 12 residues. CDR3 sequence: CASSLDSYGYTF. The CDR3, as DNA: TGTGCCAGCAGCTTGGACAGCTATGGCTACACCTTC.

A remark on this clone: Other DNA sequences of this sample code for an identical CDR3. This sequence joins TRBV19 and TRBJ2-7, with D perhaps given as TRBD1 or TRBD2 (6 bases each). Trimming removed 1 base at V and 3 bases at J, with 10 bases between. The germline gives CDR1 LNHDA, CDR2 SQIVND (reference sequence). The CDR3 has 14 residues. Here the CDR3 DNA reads TGTGCCAGTAGTATAGTCGGGGGCAACTACGAGCAGTACTTC. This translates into CASSIVGGNYEQYF. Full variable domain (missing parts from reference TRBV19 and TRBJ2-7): DGGITQSPKYLFRKEGQNVTLSCEQNLNHDAMYWYRQDPGQGLRLIYYSQIVNDFQKGDIAEGYSVSREKKESFPLTVTSAQKNPTAFYLCASSIVGGNYEQYFGPGTRLTVT.

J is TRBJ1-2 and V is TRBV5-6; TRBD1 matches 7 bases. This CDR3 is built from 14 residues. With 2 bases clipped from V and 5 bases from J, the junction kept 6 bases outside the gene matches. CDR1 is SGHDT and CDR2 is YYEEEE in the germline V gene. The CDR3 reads CASSFETGPYGYTF. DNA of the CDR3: TGTGCCAGCAGCTTTGAGACAGGGCCATATGGCTACACCTTC.